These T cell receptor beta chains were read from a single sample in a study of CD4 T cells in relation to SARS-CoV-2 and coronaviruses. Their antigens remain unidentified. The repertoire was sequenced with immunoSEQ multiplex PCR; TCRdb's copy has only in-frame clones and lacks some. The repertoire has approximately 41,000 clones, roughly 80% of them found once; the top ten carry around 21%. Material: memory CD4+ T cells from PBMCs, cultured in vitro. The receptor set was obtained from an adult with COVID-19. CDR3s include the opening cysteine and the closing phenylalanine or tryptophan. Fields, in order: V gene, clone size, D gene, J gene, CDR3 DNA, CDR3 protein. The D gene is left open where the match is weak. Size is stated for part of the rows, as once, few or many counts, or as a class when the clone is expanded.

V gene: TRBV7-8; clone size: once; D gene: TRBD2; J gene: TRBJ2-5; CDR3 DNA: TGTGCCAGCAGCTTTTTAGCGGGAGGGAAAGAGACCCAGTACTTC; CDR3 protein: CASSFLAGGKETQYF
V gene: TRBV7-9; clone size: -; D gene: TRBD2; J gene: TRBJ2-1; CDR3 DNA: TGTGCCAGCAGCTTAGTAGCGGGAGGGGGCAATGAGCAGTTCTTC; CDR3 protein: CASSLVAGGGNEQFF
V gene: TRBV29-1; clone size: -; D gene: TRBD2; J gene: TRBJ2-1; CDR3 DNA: TGCAGCGTTGGGACCGAGCGGGAGCCCCGGTTCTTC; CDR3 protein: CSVGTEREPRFF
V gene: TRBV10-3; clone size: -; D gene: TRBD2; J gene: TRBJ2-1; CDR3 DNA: TGTGCCATCAGTGAGAGCTCCTGGGGGGGAAACAATGAGCAGTTCTTC; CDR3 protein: CAISESSWGGNNEQFF
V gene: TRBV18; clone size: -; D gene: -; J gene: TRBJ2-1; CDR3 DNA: TGTGCCAGCTCGCAACAGGGGGGGCAAAATGAGCAGTTCTTC; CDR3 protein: CASSQQGGQNEQFF
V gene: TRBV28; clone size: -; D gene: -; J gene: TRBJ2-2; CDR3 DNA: TGTGCCATCCCCTCGAAACAGAACACCGGGGAGCTGTTTTTT; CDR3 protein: CAIPSKQNTGELFF
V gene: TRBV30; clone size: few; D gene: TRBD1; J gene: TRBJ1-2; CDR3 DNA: TGTGCCTGGAGGCCCTATTCCACAGGGGGCCGAGGCTACACCTTC; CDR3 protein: CAWRPYSTGGRGYTF
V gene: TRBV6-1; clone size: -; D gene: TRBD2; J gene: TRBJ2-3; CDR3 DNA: TGTGCCAGCAGTGAAAGCGGGACTCCAGATACGCAGTATTTT; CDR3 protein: CASSESGTPDTQYF
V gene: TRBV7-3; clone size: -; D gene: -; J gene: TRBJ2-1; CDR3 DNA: TGTGCCAGCAGCTTAACCCATCTGCAGGGACGAGGTGAGCAGTTCTTC; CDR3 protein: CASSLTHLQGRGEQFF
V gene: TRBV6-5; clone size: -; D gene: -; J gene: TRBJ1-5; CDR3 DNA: TGTGCCAGCATAAGGAGAAACGGCAATCAGCCCCAGCATTTT; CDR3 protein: CASIRRNGNQPQHF
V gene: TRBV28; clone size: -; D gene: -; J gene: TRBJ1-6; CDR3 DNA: TGTGCCAGCAGTCTGAGTGGGACCCTCCACTTT; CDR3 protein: CASSLSGTLHF
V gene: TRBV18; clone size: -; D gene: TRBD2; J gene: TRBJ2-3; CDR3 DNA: TGTGCCAGCTCACCACTGGGACTAGCGGGAGCAGATACGCAGTATTTT; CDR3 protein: CASSPLGLAGADTQYF
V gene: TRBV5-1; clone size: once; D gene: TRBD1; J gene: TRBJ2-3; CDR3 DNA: TGCGCCAGCAGCACGGACAGGGGGCGCGGCACAGATACGCAGTATTTT; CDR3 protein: CASSTDRGRGTDTQYF
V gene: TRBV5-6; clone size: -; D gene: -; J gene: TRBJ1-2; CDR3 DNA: TGTGCCAGCAGCTGGACTTATGGCTACACCTTC; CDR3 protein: CASSWTYGYTF
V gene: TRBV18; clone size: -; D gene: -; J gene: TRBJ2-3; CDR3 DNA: TGTGCCAGCACCGACTCGAAGGGCCCTCGGACAGATACGCAGTATTTT; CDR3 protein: CASTDSKGPRTDTQYF
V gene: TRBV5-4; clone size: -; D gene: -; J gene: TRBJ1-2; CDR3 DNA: TGTGCCAGCAGGCCAGGGGTTCGTGATGGCTACACCTTC; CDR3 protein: CASRPGVRDGYTF
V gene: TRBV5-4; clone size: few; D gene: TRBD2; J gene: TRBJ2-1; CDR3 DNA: TGTGCCAGCAGCTTGGAAGGGACTAGCGGGAGGGCCAATGAGCAGTTCTTC; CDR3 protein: CASSLEGTSGRANEQFF
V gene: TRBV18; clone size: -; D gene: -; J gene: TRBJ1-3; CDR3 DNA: TGTGCCAGCTCCAAAACGAACTGGGATGGAAACACCATATATTTT; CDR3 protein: CASSKTNWDGNTIYF
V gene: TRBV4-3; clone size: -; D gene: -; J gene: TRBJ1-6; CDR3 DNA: TGCGCCAGCAGCCAGGATCAGCTAAGGAGATCACCCCTCCACTTT; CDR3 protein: CASSQDQLRRSPLHF
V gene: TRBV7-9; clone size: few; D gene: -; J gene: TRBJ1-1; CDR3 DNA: TGTGCCAGCAGCCCTATGACGCGAGGGAGGAACACTGAAGCTTTCTTT; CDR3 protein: CASSPMTRGRNTEAFF
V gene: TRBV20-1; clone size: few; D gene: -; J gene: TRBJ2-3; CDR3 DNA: TGCAGTGCTAGACCCACAGATACGCAGTATTTT; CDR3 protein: CSARPTDTQYF
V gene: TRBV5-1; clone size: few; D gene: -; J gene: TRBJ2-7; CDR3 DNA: TGCGCCAGCCGACCAGGGGAGTACGAGCAGTACTTC; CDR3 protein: CASRPGEYEQYF
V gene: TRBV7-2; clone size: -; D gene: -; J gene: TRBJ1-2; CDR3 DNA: TGTGCCAGCAGCTTACAACGCTATGGCTACACCTTC; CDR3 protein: CASSLQRYGYTF
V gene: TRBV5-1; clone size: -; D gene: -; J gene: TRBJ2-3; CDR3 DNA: TGCGCCAGCAGCCTGGACTATGGTGGGACAGATACGCAGTATTTT; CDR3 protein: CASSLDYGGTDTQYF
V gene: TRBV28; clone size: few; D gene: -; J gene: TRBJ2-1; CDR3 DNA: TGTGCCAGCAGTTTAGGCGGGACCCGTATAATGAGGCAGTTCTTC; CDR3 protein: CASSLGGTRIMRQFF
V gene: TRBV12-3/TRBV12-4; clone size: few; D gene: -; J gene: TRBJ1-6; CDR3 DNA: TGTGCCAGCAGTCCCATACCGCCCTCACCCCTCCACTTT; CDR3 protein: CASSPIPPSPLHF
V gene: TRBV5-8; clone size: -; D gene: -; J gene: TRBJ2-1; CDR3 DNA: TGTGCCAGCAGCCGGAAGGACCTAAGCTCCTACAATGAGCAGTTCTTC; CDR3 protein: CASSRKDLSSYNEQFF
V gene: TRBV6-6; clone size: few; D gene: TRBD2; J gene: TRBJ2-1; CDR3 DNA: TGTGCCAGCAGTAAACTAGCGGGAGTCTCCTACAATGAGCAGTTCTTC; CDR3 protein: CASSKLAGVSYNEQFF
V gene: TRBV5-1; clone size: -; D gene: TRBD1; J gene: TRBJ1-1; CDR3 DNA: TGCGCCAGCAGCTTGGGAGGGGGCCCCAGATTGAACACTGAAGCTTTCTTT; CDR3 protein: CASSLGGGPRLNTEAFF